Presented here are 13 T cell receptor beta chains from one specimen sequenced in a study of blood T cell repertoires in COVID-19. Repertoires were generated with immunoSEQ multiplex PCR, while TCRdb's copy carries only in-frame clones and drops some. The sample has roughly 140,000 clones, around 81% seen once. Sequenced: peripheral blood. These receptors originate from a human donor in a cohort sampled during active COVID-19.

The chain is built from TRBV25-1 and TRBJ1-4; D unclear. The CDR3 has 12 amino acids. V was trimmed by 4 bases and J by 4 bases, leaving 4 bases between them. The germline V gene has CDR1 MGHDK and CDR2 SYGVNS. CDR3 sequence: CASSAGNEKLFF. The DNA for the CDR3 is TGTGCCAGCAGTGCCGGTAATGAAAAACTGTTTTTT.

The chain uses TRBV5-5 and TRBJ1-5; TRBD1 matches 7 bases. Germline loops: CDR1 SGHKS, CDR2 YYEKEE (reference sequence). J was trimmed by 5 bases and V by 3 bases; bases with no gene match: 8. The CDR3 spans 15 residues. CDR3 residues: CASSSQTGNYQPQHF. The CDR3 DNA reads TGTGCCAGCAGCTCGCAGACAGGGAATTATCAGCCCCAGCATTTT.

The chain links TRBV15 to TRBJ2-7; tentatively, D is TRBD2 (5 bases). Germline CDR1 is LNHNV and CDR2 is YYDKDF (reference sequence). CDR3 length: 15 residues. V lost 3 bases and J lost 1, with 13 bases in between. CDR3 in amino acids: CATSRRSGGSYEQYF. The CDR3 region has the DNA TGTGCCACCAGCAGGCGGAGTGGCGGGTCCTACGAGCAGTACTTC.

V and J are TRBV3-1 (or the pseudogene TRBV3-2) and TRBJ1-6; TRBD1 matches 7 bases. This CDR3 is 15 amino acids long. V lost 1 base, J lost 3 bases, and 0 bases stayed unmatched. Germline V gene sequence: CDR1 LGHDT, CDR2 YNNKEL (reference sequence). In DNA, the CDR3 is TGTGCCAGCAGCCAAGGGACAGGCTATAATTCACCCCTCCACTTT. Translated, it gives CASSQGTGYNSPLHF.

This clone is a singleton in its sample. The chain carries TRBV9 and TRBJ2-5, with a tentative D call TRBD2 (6 bases). Germline CDR1 reads SGDLS; CDR2 reads YYNGEE. The ends were cut back, 0 bases at V and 10 bases at J, with 16 bases in the middle. CDR3 size: 14 residues. DNA of the CDR3: TGTGCCAGCAGCGTAGATCCGAGACTAGGAATCCAGTACTTC. As protein: CASSVDPRLGIQYF.

V gene TRBV7-3 combines with J gene TRBJ2-7, with a weak D call TRBD2 (6 bases). The CDR3 length is 13 residues. V was shortened by 4 bases and J by 7 bases, with 14 bases between the two germline ends. Germline CDR1 reads SGHTA; CDR2 reads FQGTGA. As DNA, the CDR3 is TGTGCCAGCAGCTCCTCGACTAGTTCTGAGCAGTACTTC. Encoded protein: CASSSSTSSEQYF.

V usage is TRBV6-2 or TRBV6-3 and J usage is TRBJ2-1; a possible D gene is TRBD1 (6 bases). The CDR3 has 14 residues. Germline-derived CDR1 and CDR2 are MNHEY and SVGEGT. V lost 4 bases, J lost 10 bases, and 17 bases lay in between. In nucleotides, the CDR3 is TGTGCCAGCAGTTCCCCGGGACACCCCCCGGAGCAGTTCTTC. This encodes CASSSPGHPPEQFF.

The V gene is TRBV19, the J gene TRBJ2-5; tentative D call: TRBD2 (5 bases). Germline CDR1 and CDR2: LNHDA and SQIVND (reference sequence). This CDR3 has 15 residues. Trimming cost V 3 bases and J 5 bases, with 16 bases left between them. This CDR3 reads CASSIRDLPGETQYF. In nucleotides, the CDR3 is TGTGCCAGTAGTATTCGAGACTTGCCGGGGGAGACCCAGTACTTC.

The rearrangement uses TRBV19 and TRBJ1-5; 7 bases match TRBD1. The CDR3 is 14 residues long. V shed 3 bases, J shed 9 bases, and the junction held 8 bases outside the gene matches. The germline V gene encodes CDR1 LNHDA and CDR2 SQIVND (reference sequence). The CDR3 nucleotides are TGTGCCAGTAGTATCCCGACAGGGAAGGCGCCCCAGCATTTT. Protein sequence: CASSIPTGKAPQHF.

V gene TRBV6-5 combines with J gene TRBJ1-2, with D possibly TRBD1 on 6 matching bases. The germline V and J ends were trimmed by 9 bases and 4 bases, with 12 bases remaining between them. Looked up from germline, CDR1 is MNHEY and CDR2 is SVGAGI. There are 12 residues in the CDR3. CDR3 in DNA: TGTGCCAGTAGGACAGAGCCCTATGGCTACACCTTC. Protein sequence: CASRTEPYGYTF.

The CDR3 sequence is CASSLGGAGELFF. The CDR3 bases are TGCGCCAGCAGCCTTGGGGGGGCCGGGGAGCTGTTTTTT. The chain is built from TRBV5-1 and TRBJ2-2; 7 bases are a match to TRBD2. CDR3 length: 13 amino acids. Germline CDR1 and CDR2: SGHRS and YFSETQ. V was pared by 4 bases and J by 6 bases, with 3 bases of the junction left unmatched. The complete variable domain, with remaining parts taken from reference TRBV5-1 and TRBJ2-2, reads KAGVTQTPRYLIKTRGQQVTLSCSPISGHRSVSWYQQTPGQGLQFLFEYFSETQRNKGNFPGRFSGRQFSNSRSEMNVSTLELGDSALYLCASSLGGAGELFFGEGSRLTVL.

This chain links TRBV5-6 with TRBJ1-5, with TRBD1 matching over 8 bases. V shed 4 bases and J 5 bases; nucleotides not matched to a gene: 2. Germline V gene data show CDR1 as SGHDT and CDR2 as YYEEEE. CDR3 length: 13 residues. The CDR3 sequence is CASSRGQDQPQHF. The CDR3 bases are TGTGCCAGCAGCCGGGGACAGGATCAGCCCCAGCATTTT.

CDR3 DNA: TGTGCCAGTAGTTTCGGACAGGGGTTAGTTGGCTACACCTTC. Amino acid sequence: CASSFGQGLVGYTF. This rearrangement joins TRBV19 to TRBJ1-2; TRBD1 matches 9 bases. CDR1 and CDR2 from the germline V gene are LNHDA and SQIVND (reference sequence). Losses at the gene ends were 5 bases for V and 7 bases for J; bases not matched to a gene: 8. There are 14 residues in the CDR3.